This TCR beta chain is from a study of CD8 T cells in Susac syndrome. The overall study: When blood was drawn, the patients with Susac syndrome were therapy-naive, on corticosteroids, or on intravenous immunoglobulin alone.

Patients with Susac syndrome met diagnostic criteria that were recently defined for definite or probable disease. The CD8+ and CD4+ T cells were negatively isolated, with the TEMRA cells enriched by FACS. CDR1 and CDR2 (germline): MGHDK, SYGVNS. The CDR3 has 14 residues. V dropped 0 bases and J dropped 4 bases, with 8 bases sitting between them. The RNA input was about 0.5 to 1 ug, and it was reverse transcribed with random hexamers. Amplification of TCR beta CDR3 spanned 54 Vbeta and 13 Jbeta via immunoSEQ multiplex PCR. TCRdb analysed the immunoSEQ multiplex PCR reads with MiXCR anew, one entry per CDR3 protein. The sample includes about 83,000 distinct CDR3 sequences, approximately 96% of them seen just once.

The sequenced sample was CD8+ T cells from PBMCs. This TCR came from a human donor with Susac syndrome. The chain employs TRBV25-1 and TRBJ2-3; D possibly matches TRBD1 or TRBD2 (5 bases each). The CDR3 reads CASSEYGDPDTQYF. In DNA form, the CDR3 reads TGTGCCAGCAGTGAATATGGGGACCCAGATACGCAGTATTTT.